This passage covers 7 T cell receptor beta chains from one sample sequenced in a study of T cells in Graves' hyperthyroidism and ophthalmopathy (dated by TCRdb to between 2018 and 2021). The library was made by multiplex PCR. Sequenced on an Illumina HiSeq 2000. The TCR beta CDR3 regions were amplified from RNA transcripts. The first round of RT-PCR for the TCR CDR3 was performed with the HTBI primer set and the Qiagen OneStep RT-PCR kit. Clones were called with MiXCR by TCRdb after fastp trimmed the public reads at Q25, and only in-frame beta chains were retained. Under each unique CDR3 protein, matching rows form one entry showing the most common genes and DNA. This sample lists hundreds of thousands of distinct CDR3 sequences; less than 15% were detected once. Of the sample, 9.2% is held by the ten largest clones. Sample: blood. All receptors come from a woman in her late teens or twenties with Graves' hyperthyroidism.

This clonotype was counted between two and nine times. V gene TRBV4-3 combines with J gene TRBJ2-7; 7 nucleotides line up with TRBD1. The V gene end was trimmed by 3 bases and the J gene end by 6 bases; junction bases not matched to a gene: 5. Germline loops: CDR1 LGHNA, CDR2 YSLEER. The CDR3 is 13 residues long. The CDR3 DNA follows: TGCGCCAGCAGCCAGACAGGGACGGGCGAGCAGTACTTC. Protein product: CASSQTGTGEQYF.

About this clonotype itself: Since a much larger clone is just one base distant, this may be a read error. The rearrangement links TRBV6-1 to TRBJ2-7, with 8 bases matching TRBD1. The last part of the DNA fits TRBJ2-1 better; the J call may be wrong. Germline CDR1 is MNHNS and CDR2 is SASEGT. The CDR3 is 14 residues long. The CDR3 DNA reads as TGTGCCAGCAGTGAAAGGGACAGGTCCTACGAGCAGTTCTTC. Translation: CASSERDRSYEQFF.

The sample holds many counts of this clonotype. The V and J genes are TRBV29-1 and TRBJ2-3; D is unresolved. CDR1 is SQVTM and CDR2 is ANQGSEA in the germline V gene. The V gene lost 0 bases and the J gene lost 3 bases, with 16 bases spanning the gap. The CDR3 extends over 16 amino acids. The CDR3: CSVEDSAPPLTDTQYF. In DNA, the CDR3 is TGCAGCGTTGAAGACTCAGCCCCCCCGTTGACAGATACGCAGTATTTT.

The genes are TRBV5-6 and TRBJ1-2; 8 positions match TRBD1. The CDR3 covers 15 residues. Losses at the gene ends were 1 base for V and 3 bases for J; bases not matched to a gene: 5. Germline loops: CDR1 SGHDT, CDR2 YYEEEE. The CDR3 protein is CASSLRRGLHYGYTF. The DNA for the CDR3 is TGTGCCAGCAGCTTGCGCAGGGGGCTTCACTATGGCTACACCTTC.

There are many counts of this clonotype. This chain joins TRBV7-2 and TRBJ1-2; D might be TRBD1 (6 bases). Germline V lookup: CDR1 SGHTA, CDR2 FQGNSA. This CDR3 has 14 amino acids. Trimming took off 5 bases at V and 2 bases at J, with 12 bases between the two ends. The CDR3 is CASSVGGLNYGYTF. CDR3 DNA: TGTGCCAGCAGCGTCGGGGGGCTGAACTATGGCTACACCTTC. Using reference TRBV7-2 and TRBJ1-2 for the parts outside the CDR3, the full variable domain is GAGVSQSPSNKVTEKGKDVELRCDPISGHTALYWYRQSLGQGLEFLIYFQGNSAPDKSGLPSDRFSAERTGGSVSTLTIQRTQQEDSAVYLCASSVGGLNYGYTFGSGTRLTVV.

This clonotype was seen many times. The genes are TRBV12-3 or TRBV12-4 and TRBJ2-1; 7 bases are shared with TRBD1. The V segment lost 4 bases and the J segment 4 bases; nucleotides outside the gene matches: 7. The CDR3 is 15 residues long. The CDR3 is CASSSGTEVYNEQFF. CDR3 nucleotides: TGTGCCAGCAGTTCCGGGACAGAAGTATACAATGAGCAGTTCTTC.

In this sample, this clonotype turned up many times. CDR3 loop: CASSSSHGVNTEAFF. CDR3 nucleotides: TGTGCCAGCAGCTCCTCCCACGGGGTGAACACTGAAGCTTTCTTT. V gene TRBV11-2 combines with J gene TRBJ1-1; D unresolved. Germline V gene sequence: CDR1 SGHAT, CDR2 FQNNGV. CDR3 length equals 15 residues. The germline V and J ends were trimmed by 4 bases and 0 bases, with 12 bases remaining between them.